The clone carrying this TCR beta chain showed up just a few times. This sample is drawn from a study of human T cells and chemical hapten exposure. For the study at large: Sensitization used 2% DPC on around 2 cm by around 2 cm upper inner arm skin.

Time point noted: patch test 2, 6 weeks after DPC sensitization. Treatment here: therapeutic diphenylcyclopropenone sensitization with weekly scalp DPC. TCRdb passed the RACE reads through MiXCR, listing each CDR3 protein once. The sample holds approximately 84,000 distinct CDR3 sequences, 9.5% to 13% seen once. CDR1 MNHEY and CDR2 SVGAGI come from the germline V gene. After removal of 6 bases from V and 7 bases from J, the junction contained 14 bases not matched to a gene. This CDR3 spans 15 amino acids. The chain combines TRBV6-5 with TRBJ2-7, with TRBD1 matching 8 bases. Here the sequenced sample was whole blood, taken in connection with sensitization to the hapten diphenylcyclopropenone (DPC). The receptor's source is a man between 18 and 29 years old with alopecia areata. Some clones in this sample may be carry-over from other donors' samples. Here the CDR3 reads CASRGRDRFPEEQYV. In nucleotides, the CDR3 is TGTGCCAGCAGGGGTCGGGACAGGTTCCCGGAGGAGCAGTACGTC.